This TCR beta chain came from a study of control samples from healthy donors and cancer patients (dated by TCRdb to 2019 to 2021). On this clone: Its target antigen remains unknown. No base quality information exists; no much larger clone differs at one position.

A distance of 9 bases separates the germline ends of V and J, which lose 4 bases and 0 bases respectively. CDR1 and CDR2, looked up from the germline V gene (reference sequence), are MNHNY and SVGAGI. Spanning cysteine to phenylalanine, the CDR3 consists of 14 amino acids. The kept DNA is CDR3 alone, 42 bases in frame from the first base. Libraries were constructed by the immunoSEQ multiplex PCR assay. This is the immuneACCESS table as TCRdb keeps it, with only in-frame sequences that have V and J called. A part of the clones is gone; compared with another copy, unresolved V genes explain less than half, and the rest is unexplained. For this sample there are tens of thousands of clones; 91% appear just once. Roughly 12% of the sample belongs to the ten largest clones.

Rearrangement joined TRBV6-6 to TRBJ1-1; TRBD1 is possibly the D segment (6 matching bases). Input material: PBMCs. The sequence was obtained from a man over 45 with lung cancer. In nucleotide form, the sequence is TGTGCCAGCAGTTGGACAGCAATGAACACTGAAGCTTTCTTT. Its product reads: CASSWTAMNTEAFF.